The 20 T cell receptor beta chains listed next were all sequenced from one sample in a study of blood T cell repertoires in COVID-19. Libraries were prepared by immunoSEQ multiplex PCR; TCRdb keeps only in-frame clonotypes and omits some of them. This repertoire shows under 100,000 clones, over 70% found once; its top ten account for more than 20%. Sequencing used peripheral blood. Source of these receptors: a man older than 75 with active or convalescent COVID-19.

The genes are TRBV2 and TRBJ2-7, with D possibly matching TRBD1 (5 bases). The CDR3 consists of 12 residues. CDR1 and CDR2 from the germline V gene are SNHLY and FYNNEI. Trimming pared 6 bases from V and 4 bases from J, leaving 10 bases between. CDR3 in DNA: TGTGCCAGCAGCAGGGTAATGTACGAGCAGTACTTC. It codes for CASSRVMYEQYF.

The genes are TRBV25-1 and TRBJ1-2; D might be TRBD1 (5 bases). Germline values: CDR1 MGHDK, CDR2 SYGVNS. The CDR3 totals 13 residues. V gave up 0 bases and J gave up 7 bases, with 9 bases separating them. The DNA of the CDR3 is TGTGCCAGCAGTGAATACGCAGGGCCTGGCTACACCTTC. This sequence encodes CASSEYAGPGYTF.

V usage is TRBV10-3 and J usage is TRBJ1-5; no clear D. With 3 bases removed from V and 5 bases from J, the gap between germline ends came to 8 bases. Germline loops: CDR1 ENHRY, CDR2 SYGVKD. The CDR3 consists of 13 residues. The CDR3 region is CAISDYRDQPQHF. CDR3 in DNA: TGTGCCATCAGTGACTACAGAGATCAGCCCCAGCATTTT.

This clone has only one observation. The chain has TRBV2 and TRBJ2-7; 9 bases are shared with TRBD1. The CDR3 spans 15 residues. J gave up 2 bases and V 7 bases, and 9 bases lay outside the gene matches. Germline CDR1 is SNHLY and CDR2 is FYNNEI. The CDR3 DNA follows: TGTGCCAGCACGACAGGACAGGGGCGCGCCTACGAGCAGTACTTC. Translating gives CASTTGQGRAYEQYF.

The CDR3 nucleotides read TGTGCCTGGAGAAAGAGACAGGGGGACCGACAAAACTACGAGCAGTACTTC. This gives the protein CAWRKRQGDRQNYEQYF. This chain links TRBV30 with TRBJ2-7; TRBD1 matches 9 bases. Germline loops: CDR1 GTSNPN, CDR2 SVGIG (reference sequence). V lost 3 bases, J lost 3 bases, and 15 bases stayed unmatched. This CDR3 is 17 amino acids long.

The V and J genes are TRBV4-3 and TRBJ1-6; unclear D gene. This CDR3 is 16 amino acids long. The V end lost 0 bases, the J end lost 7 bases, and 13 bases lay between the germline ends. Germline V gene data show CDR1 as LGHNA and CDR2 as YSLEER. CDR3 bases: TGCGCCAGCAGCCAAGATCCCGGCCACGGGAATTCACCCCTCCACTTT. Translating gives CASSQDPGHGNSPLHF.

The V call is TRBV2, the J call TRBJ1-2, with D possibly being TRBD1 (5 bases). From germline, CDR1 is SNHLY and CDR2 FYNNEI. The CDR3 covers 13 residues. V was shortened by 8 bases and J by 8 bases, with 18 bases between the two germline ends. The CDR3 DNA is TGTGCCAGCGGCTACAGACAGCCAGAGGGCTACACCTTC. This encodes CASGYRQPEGYTF. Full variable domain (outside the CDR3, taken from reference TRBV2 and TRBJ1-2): EPEVTQTPSHQVTQMGQEVILRCVPISNHLYFYWYRQILGQKVEFLVSFYNNEISEKSEIFDDQFSVERPDGSNFTLKIRSTKLEDSAMYFCASGYRQPEGYTFGSGTRLTVV.

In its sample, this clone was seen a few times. The DNA of the CDR3 is TGCGCCAGCAGCCGGGGGCAGGGCAACTATGGCTACACCTTC. This encodes CASSRGQGNYGYTF. This rearrangement joins TRBV4-1 to TRBJ1-2; D may be TRBD1 (6 bases). The CDR3 length is 14 residues. V was shortened by 4 bases and J by 2 bases, with 11 bases between the two germline ends. Germline V gene lookup returns CDR1 MGHRA and CDR2 YSYEKL.

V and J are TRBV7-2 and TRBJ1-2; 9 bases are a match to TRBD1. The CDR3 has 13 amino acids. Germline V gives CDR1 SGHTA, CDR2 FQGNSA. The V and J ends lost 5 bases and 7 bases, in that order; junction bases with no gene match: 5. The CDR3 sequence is CASSQQGARGYTF. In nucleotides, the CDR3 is TGTGCCAGCAGCCAACAGGGGGCGCGTGGCTACACCTTC.

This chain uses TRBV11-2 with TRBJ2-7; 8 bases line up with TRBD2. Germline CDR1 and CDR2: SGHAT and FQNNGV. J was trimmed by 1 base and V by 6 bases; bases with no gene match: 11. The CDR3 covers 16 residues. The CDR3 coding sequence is TGTGCCAGCAGGGACCCACAGCGGGGGCCGTCCTACGAGCAGTACTTC. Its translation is CASRDPQRGPSYEQYF.

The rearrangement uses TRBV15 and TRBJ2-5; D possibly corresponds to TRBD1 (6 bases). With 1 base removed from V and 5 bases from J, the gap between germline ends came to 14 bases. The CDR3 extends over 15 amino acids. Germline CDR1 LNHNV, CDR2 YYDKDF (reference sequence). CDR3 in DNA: TGTGCCACCAGCAGAGTGTACAGGGTAGGGGAGACCCAGTACTTC. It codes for CATSRVYRVGETQYF.

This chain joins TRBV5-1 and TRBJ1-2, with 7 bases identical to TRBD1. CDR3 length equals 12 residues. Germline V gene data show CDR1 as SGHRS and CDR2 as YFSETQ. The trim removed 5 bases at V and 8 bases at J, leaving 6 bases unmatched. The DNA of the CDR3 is TGCGCCAGCAGACAGGGGATCGAGGGCTACACCTTC. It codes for CASRQGIEGYTF.

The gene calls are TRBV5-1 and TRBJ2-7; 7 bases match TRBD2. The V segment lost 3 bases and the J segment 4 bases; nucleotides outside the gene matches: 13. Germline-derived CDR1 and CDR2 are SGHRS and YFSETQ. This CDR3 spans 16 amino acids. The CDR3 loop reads CASSSQGRGKRYEQYF. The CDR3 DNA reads TGCGCCAGCAGCTCCCAAGGGAGGGGAAAACGTTACGAGCAGTACTTC.

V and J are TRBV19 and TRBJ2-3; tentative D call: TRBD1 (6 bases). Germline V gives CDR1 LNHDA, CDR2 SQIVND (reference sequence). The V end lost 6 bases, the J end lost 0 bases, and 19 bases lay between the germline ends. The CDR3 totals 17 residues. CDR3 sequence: CASRQATGTLSTDTQYF. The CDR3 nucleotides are TGTGCCAGTAGGCAAGCCACCGGGACATTAAGCACAGATACGCAGTATTTT.

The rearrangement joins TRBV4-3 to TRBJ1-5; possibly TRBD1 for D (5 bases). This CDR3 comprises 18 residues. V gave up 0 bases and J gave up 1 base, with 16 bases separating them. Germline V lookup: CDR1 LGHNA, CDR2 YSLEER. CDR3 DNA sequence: TGCGCCAGCAGCCAAGATATGTTAGAGGGACTCAGCAATCAGCCCCAGCATTTT. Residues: CASSQDMLEGLSNQPQHF.

The CDR3 bases are TGTGCCACCAGTGACGCCGTGACGGGGACCCCAAGGGGGAATGAGCAGTTCTTC. This sequence encodes CATSDAVTGTPRGNEQFF. This chain uses TRBV24-1 with TRBJ2-1; D perhaps matches TRBD1 (6 bases). Germline CDR1 KGHDR, CDR2 SFDVKD. The length of the CDR3 is 18 residues. Trimming shortened V by 4 bases and J by 7 bases, and 25 bases separated the two germline ends.

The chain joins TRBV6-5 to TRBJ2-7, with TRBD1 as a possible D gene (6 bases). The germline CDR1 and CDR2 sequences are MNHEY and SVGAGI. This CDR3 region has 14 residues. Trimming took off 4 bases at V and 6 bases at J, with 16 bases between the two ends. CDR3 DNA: TGTGCCAGCAGTTTCGACAGGTCCCTGGGCGAGCAGTACTTC. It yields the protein CASSFDRSLGEQYF.

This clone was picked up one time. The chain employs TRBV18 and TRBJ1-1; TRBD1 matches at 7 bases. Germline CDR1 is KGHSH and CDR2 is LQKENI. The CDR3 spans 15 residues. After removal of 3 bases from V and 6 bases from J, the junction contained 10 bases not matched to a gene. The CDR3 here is CASSPSDRATAEAFF. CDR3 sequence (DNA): TGTGCCAGCTCACCGTCCGACAGGGCGACGGCTGAAGCTTTCTTT. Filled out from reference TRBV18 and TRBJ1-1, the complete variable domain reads NAGVMQNPRHLVRRRGQEARLRCSPMKGHSHVYWYRQLPEEGLKFMVYLQKENIIDESGMPKERFSAEFPKEGPSILRIQQVVRGDSAAYFCASSPSDRATAEAFFGQGTRLTVV.

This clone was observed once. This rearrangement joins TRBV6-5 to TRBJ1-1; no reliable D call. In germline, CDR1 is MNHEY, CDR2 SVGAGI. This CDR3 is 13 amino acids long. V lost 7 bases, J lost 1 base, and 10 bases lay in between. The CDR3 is CASIVLANTEAFF. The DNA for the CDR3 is TGTGCCAGCATTGTCTTGGCGAACACTGAAGCTTTCTTT.

In nucleotides, the CDR3 is TGTGCCAGCAGCTCCCGGGAACCAGGAGCGGGCGAGCAGTACTTC. The encoded protein is CASSSREPGAGEQYF. V is TRBV7-2 and J is TRBJ2-7, with D perhaps matching TRBD2 (6 bases). The CDR3 runs to 15 residues. V was clipped by 4 bases and J by 6 bases, with 19 bases between them. Per germline, CDR1 SGHTA and CDR2 FQGNSA.